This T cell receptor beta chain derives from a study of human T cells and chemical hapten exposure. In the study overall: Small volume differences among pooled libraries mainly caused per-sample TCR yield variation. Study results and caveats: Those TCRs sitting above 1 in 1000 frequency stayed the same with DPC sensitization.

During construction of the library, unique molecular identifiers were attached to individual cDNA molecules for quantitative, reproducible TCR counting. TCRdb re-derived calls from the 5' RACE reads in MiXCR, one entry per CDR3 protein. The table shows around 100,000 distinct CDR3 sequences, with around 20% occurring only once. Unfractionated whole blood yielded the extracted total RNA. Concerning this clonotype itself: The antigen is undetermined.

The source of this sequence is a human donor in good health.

CDR3 bases: TGTGCCAGCAGTGAAAGAGCGGGAGGGTTTTACGATGAGCAGTTCTTC. Its protein is CASSERAGGFYDEQFF. This chain connects TRBV2 to TRBJ2-1; 10 positions agree with TRBD2. V shed 2 bases, J shed 8 bases, and the junction held 9 bases outside the gene matches. CDR1 and CDR2 from the germline V gene are SNHLY and FYNNEI. This CDR3 comprises 16 residues.